This TCR beta chain comes out of a study of blood T cell repertoires in COVID-19. In its sample, this clone was seen a few times. Source study methods: Estimates of nucleated cell counts were drawn from the amplification of reference gene primers. The assay was immunoSEQ multiplex PCR, and TCRdb's table has in-frame clones only and misses some. That table is the source of V, J and clone size, and D and trimming were worked out from the DNA. Among 160,000 or so clones listed, 70% to 90% were seen once. V shed 5 bases and J 6 bases; nucleotides not matched to a gene: 13. The CDR3 has 15 residues. Germline CDR1 is LNHDA and CDR2 is SQIVND (reference sequence).

The receptor comes from a man in his 60s with acute or convalescent COVID-19. The chain joins TRBV19 to TRBJ2-7, with 7 bases that match TRBD1. Input material: peripheral blood. The CDR3 bases are TGTGCCAGTAGTCCCAGCCGACAGGGTATATTCGAGCAGTACTTC. Its translation: CASSPSRQGIFEQYF.